The rows below give T cell receptor beta chains drawn from one sample of a study of cytomegalovirus exposure and HLA in healthy donors. Here immunoSEQ multiplex PCR was the method, and the copy in TCRdb shows in-frame clones only, minus some. Among under 150,000 clones listed, just under 80% were seen once. What was sequenced was PBMCs. The receptor set was obtained from a woman aged 40 to 49 in good health and CMV-seronegative. CDR3s include the opening cysteine and the closing phenylalanine or tryptophan. D genes are given only for firm matches. Some rows mark clone size as missing; the rest say once, few, many or name a class of expanded clone.

d_call	clone_size	v_call	j_call	cdr3_nt	cdr3_aa
TRBD2	few	TRBV7-3	TRBJ2-5	TGTGCCAGCAGCCTTAGCGGGAGCGGGTGGGAGACCCAGTACTTC	CASSLSGSGWETQYF
.	.	TRBV6-1	TRBJ1-5	TGTGCCAGCGGGAGTTGGGATAGCAATCAGCCCCAGCATTTT	CASGSWDSNQPQHF
.	.	TRBV12-5	TRBJ1-2	TGTGCTAGTGGTCTGGGGAGAAGCTACACCTTC	CASGLGRSYTF
TRBD1	.	TRBV28	TRBJ2-3	TGTGCCCTAAGTGACAGGGACACAGATACGCAGTATTTT	CALSDRDTDTQYF
TRBD2	.	TRBV7-6	TRBJ2-5	TGTGCCAGCAGCAAAGGGGCCGGGGGGGGGCAAGAGACCCAGTACTTC	CASSKGAGGGQETQYF
.	.	TRBV4-2	TRBJ1-3	TGTGCCAGCAGCCAAGATCTTCTACGCTCTGGAAACACCATATATTTT	CASSQDLLRSGNTIYF
.	few	TRBV6-6	TRBJ2-1	TGTGCCAGCAGTTACGACGGGAGTAAGGATGAGCAGTTCTTC	CASSYDGSKDEQFF
.	.	TRBV28	TRBJ1-5	TGTGCCAGCAGCCAAGTCGACGGGTCTCAGCCCCAGCATTTT	CASSQVDGSQPQHF
TRBD1	.	TRBV28	TRBJ2-7	TGTGCCAGCGGGACAGCCTACGAGCAGTACTTC	CASGTAYEQYF
.	.	TRBV30	TRBJ2-7	TGTGCGTCTTACAGGAGCTCCTACGAGCAGTACTTC	CASYRSSYEQYF
.	.	TRBV7-2	TRBJ2-3	TGTGCCAGCAGCCAAGAGACAGATACGCAGTATTTT	CASSQETDTQYF
TRBD1	.	TRBV7-6	TRBJ2-5	TGTGCCAGCAGCCCGACAGGGTCTCCAGAGACCCAGTACTTC	CASSPTGSPETQYF
.	once	TRBV27	TRBJ2-2	TGTGCCAGCAGTCCTACCTTCCCCGGGGAGCTGTTTTTT	CASSPTFPGELFF
TRBD2	few	TRBV5-1	TRBJ2-1	TGCGCCAGCAGCTTCACCGGGACTAGCGGGATAAATGAGCAGTTCTTC	CASSFTGTSGINEQFF
.	.	TRBV27	TRBJ2-7	TGTGCCAGCAGTAGGATAGCGCCCGTAACCTTGGGCTACGAGCAGTACTTC	CASSRIAPVTLGYEQYF
.	.	TRBV27	TRBJ2-7	TGTGCCAGCAGTTTCCGCTCCAGACTAGAGGTCGAGCAGTACTTC	CASSFRSRLEVEQYF
.	.	TRBV7-3	TRBJ1-1	TGTGCCAGCAGCTACTTAGAGGGAAACACTGAAGCTTTCTTT	CASSYLEGNTEAFF
.	.	TRBV6-5	TRBJ1-5	TGTGCCAGCAGACCTCAGGGCTACGGCAATCAGCCCCAGCATTTT	CASRPQGYGNQPQHF
TRBD2	.	TRBV4-2	TRBJ2-3	TGTGCCAGCAGCCAAGATGGGACTAGCGGGAGCCGGGCAGATACGCAGTATTTT	CASSQDGTSGSRADTQYF
.	.	TRBV6-5	TRBJ2-2	TGTGCCAGCAGTTACGGCGGCGGGGTCGGGGAGCTGTTTTTT	CASSYGGGVGELFF
.	few	TRBV2	TRBJ2-6	TGTGCCAGCAAGGGCTCTGGGGCCAACGGCCTGACTTTC	CASKGSGANGLTF
TRBD1	.	TRBV7-8	TRBJ2-5	TGTGCCAGCAGCTTAAATCATGGCGACAGGGAAGAGACCCAGTACTTC	CASSLNHGDREETQYF
.	.	TRBV5-1	TRBJ1-2	TGCGCCAGCAGCTTGAACGGAGGCGAATATGGCTACACCTTC	CASSLNGGEYGYTF
TRBD1	.	TRBV5-5	TRBJ1-4	TGTGCCAGCAGCTGGGATACAGGGGGGTATAATGAAAAACTGTTTTTT	CASSWDTGGYNEKLFF
TRBD1	.	TRBV5-6	TRBJ2-5	TGTGCCAGCAGCTGGACAGGATATTCGCCAGAGACCCAGTACTTC	CASSWTGYSPETQYF
.	.	TRBV5-1	TRBJ2-3	TGCGCCAGCAGCTTACAGGCGTCGACTTCAGATACGCAGTATTTT	CASSLQASTSDTQYF
TRBD2	.	TRBV20-1	TRBJ2-5	TGCGGGGGAGGGAGGATCGAGACCCAGTACTTC	CGGGRIETQYF
.	.	TRBV2	TRBJ1-2	TGTGCCAGCAGTGGAGCTAACTATGGCTACACCTTC	CASSGANYGYTF
.	.	TRBV23-1	TRBJ2-7	TGCGCCAGCAGTCAAAGGGGATTCAGCGGGTACGAGCAGTACTTC	CASSQRGFSGYEQYF
TRBD2	.	TRBV5-1	TRBJ2-1	TGCGCCAGCAGCCTTCTAGCGGGATCTAACAATGAGCAGTTCTTC	CASSLLAGSNNEQFF
.	few	TRBV9	TRBJ1-4	TGTGCCAGCAGCATGGGACAAGGCGAAAAACTGTTTTTT	CASSMGQGEKLFF
TRBD2	.	TRBV28	TRBJ2-3	TGTGCCAGCAGTCCCTACGACGGGAGAGGGCTAGCGGATTTT	CASSPYDGRGLADF
.	.	TRBV6-4	TRBJ2-3	TGTGCCAGCAGTGAACAGGGGACTAGCACAGATACGCAGTATTTT	CASSEQGTSTDTQYF
.	.	TRBV6-1	TRBJ2-7	TGTGCCAGCTCACCGGAAGGGAGCTCCTACGAGCAGTACTTC	CASSPEGSSYEQYF
TRBD1	.	TRBV18	TRBJ1-2	TGTGCCAGCTCACAAACCAAGAGTATTACAGGGGGCAACTATGGCTACACCTTC	CASSQTKSITGGNYGYTF
.	once	TRBV28	TRBJ1-4	TGTGCCAGCAGTTTACCTCGGCAGGGCCATGAAAAACTGTTTTTC	CASSLPRQGHEKLFF
.	.	TRBV21-1	TRBJ2-7	TGTGCCAGGGGAGACAGGGGGATATGTTACGAGCAGTACTTC	CARGDRGICYEQYF
.	once	TRBV5-1	TRBJ1-1	TGCGCCAGCAGCCCCGGGACACCGAACACTGAAGCTTTCTTT	CASSPGTPNTEAFF
.	.	TRBV15	TRBJ1-4	TGTGCCACCAGCAGAGATCTCCGGAATGAAAAACTGTTTTTT	CATSRDLRNEKLFF
TRBD2	.	TRBV6-6	TRBJ2-4	TGTGCCAGCAGTTACGGAGGTAGCGGGGAGGGAAACATTCAGTACTTC	CASSYGGSGEGNIQYF
TRBD1	.	TRBV9	TRBJ2-7	TGTGCCAGCAGCCCACCGGACAGGGGGGCCTTCGAGCAGTACTTC	CASSPPDRGAFEQYF
TRBD1	.	TRBV7-9	TRBJ2-1	TGTGCCAGCAGCTTAGTACCGGGACAGGGCTCCTACAATGAGCAGTTCTTC	CASSLVPGQGSYNEQFF
TRBD2	.	TRBV5-4	TRBJ2-3	TGTGCCAGCAGGGAAGGTCTAGCGGACCCGGCAGATACGCAGTATTTT	CASREGLADPADTQYF
TRBD2	.	TRBV10-1	TRBJ2-5	TGCGCCAGCAGTGAGTCGACTAGCGGGGCACAAGAGACCCAGTACTTC	CASSESTSGAQETQYF
.	.	TRBV28	TRBJ1-3	TGTGCCAGCAGCTCGCCCTTGTGGAGCTCTGGAAACACCATATATTTT	CASSSPLWSSGNTIYF
.	.	TRBV27	TRBJ2-7	TGTGCCAGCAGTTTATCGAGGAGCAGCTCCTACGAGCAGTACTTC	CASSLSRSSSYEQYF
TRBD1	.	TRBV10-3	TRBJ2-7	TGTGCCATCAGTGCACCGGGACAGGGGGTATACGAGCAGTACTTC	CAISAPGQGVYEQYF
.	.	TRBV27	TRBJ1-5	TGTGCCAGCAGTTCACAGCGGGGGGGATATCAGCCCCAGCATTTT	CASSSQRGGYQPQHF
.	.	TRBV6-5	TRBJ1-2	TGTGCCAGCAGTTCAGACAGCTATGGCTACACCTTC	CASSSDSYGYTF
TRBD1	once	TRBV6-6	TRBJ2-1	TGTGCCAGCAGTTACCGGGACAGGATGGCGGATGAGCAGTTCTTC	CASSYRDRMADEQFF
TRBD1	.	TRBV27	TRBJ1-2	TGTGCCAGCAGTTATACAGGGGGCGGCTACACCTTC	CASSYTGGGYTF
TRBD1	.	TRBV2	TRBJ2-7	TGTGCCAGCCGTTCATTCCGGGACAGGGGAGGCTTC	CASRSFRDRGGF
.	.	TRBV21-1	TRBJ1-1	TGTGCCAGCAGCTTCAGGGCAGACAGGGATTTGGCTGAAGCTTTCTTT	CASSFRADRDLAEAFF
TRBD1	.	TRBV30	TRBJ1-2	TGTGCCTGGAGTGCCGGACAGGGACGGAACTATGGCTACACCTTC	CAWSAGQGRNYGYTF
.	.	TRBV16	TRBJ1-5	TGTGCCAGCCGCGGGGGGGGGAATCAGCCCCAGCATTTT	CASRGGGNQPQHF
.	.	TRBV6-5	TRBJ1-1	TGTGCCAGCAGACCGGGTGGGAACACTGAAGCTTTCTTT	CASRPGGNTEAFF